The 17 T cell receptor beta chains below all came from one sample that was sequenced in a study of lymphopenia after photon versus proton radiotherapy. Clones were sequenced by immunoSEQ multiplex PCR, and TCRdb holds only the in-frame ones, with some missing. The data show tens of thousands of clones, about 89% seen once. The sequenced sample was peripheral blood, obtained from a patient treated with proton-based radiotherapy. Receptor source: a man older than 75 with esophageal cancer.

The chain combines TRBV2 with TRBJ2-1, with D possibly being TRBD1 (5 bases). Germline CDR1 and CDR2: SNHLY and FYNNEI. Between the trimmed V and J ends, which lost 4 bases and 3 bases, there was a span of 10 bases. The CDR3 loop spans 14 amino acids. The CDR3 DNA follows: TGTGCCAGCAGTGGGCAGGGAAGCTACAATGAGCAGTTCTTC. It specifies CASSGQGSYNEQFF.

The CDR3 nucleotides read TGTGCCAGTAGCCGAGCTGCAACTAATGAAAAACTGTTTTTT. It encodes CASSRAATNEKLFF. The chain carries TRBV19 and TRBJ1-4; unclear D gene. Germline CDR1 reads LNHDA; CDR2 reads SQIVND (reference sequence). V was cut by 6 bases and J by 0 bases, with 8 bases left in between. The CDR3 is made up of 14 amino acids. The whole variable domain, remainder taken from reference TRBV19 and TRBJ1-4, is DGGITQSPKYLFRKEGQNVTLSCEQNLNHDAMYWYRQDPGQGLRLIYYSQIVNDFQKGDIAEGYSVSREKKESFPLTVTSAQKNPTAFYLCASSRAATNEKLFFGSGTQLSVL.

The chain uses TRBV7-9 and TRBJ2-3; 7 bases fit TRBD2. Germline loops: CDR1 SEHNR, CDR2 FQNEAQ (reference sequence). The CDR3 runs 16 residues. Germline trimming cut 2 bases from V and 4 bases from J; bases unmatched to any gene: 9. The CDR3 protein is CASSLYVGGSSDTQYF. The CDR3 DNA reads TGTGCCAGCAGCTTATATGTGGGGGGGAGCTCAGATACGCAGTATTTT.

The CDR3 reads CASSGRILAGGGELFF. CDR3 DNA: TGTGCCAGCAGCGGACGAATACTAGCGGGAGGAGGGGAGCTGTTTTTT. The V call is TRBV11-3, the J call TRBJ2-2; 12 nucleotides match TRBD2. The CDR3 covers 16 residues. The germline gives CDR1 SGHNT, CDR2 YENEEA. Trimming took 5 bases from V and 8 from J; bases not matched to a gene: 9.

The chain uses TRBV7-2 and TRBJ1-2; D is perhaps TRBD1 (6 bases). Germline values: CDR1 SGHTA, CDR2 FQGNSA. The ends were cut back, 5 bases at V and 4 bases at J, with 23 bases in the middle. This CDR3 contains 17 residues. The chain's CDR3 is CASSPEGGRYGLYGYTF. CDR3 nucleotide sequence: TGTGCCAGCAGCCCCGAGGGGGGGCGATATGGGCTCTATGGCTACACCTTC.

This sequence joins TRBV5-6 and TRBJ2-2; D is perhaps TRBD1 (6 bases). The V end was cut by 6 bases, the J end by 1 base, with 16 bases between. The CDR3 has 16 residues. Per the germline V gene, CDR1 is SGHDT and CDR2 is YYEEEE. CDR3 DNA: TGTGCCAGCACCCGACAGGACGTTGAGAACACCGGGGAGCTGTTTTTT. This encodes CASTRQDVENTGELFF.

With regard to this clone: Germline and junction disagree at one end, which may indicate a read error. The sample contains more than one DNA sequence encoding this CDR3. This chain uses TRBV6-5 with TRBJ1-2, with D uncertain. The CDR3 is 13 residues long. The germline gives CDR1 MNHEY, CDR2 SVGAGI. The CDR3 sequence: CASSYAENYGYTF. As DNA, the CDR3 is TGCGCCAGCAGTTACGCTGAGAACTATGGCTACACCTTC.

The CDR3 DNA reads TGTGCCAGCAGCTTGGGTGACAACCAAGAGACCCAGTACTTC. Its protein is CASSLGDNQETQYF. V is TRBV11-3 and J is TRBJ2-5; D not certain. V was shortened by 3 bases and J by 0 bases, with 8 bases between the two germline ends. CDR3 size: 14 residues. Germline CDR1 and CDR2: SGHNT and YENEEA.

This clone was counted once. The J gene is TRBJ1-2, the V gene TRBV19; TRBD1 matches 8 bases. CDR3 size: 15 residues. Trimming took 3 bases from V and 4 from J; bases not matched to a gene: 7. Germline values: CDR1 LNHDA, CDR2 SQIVND (reference sequence). CDR3 nucleotide sequence: TGTGCCAGTAGTATCTGGTACAGGGGGTTCTATGGCTACACCTTC. Protein product: CASSIWYRGFYGYTF.

This clone was observed once. Since a much larger clone is just one base distant, this may be a read error. This chain links TRBV7-9 with TRBJ2-7, with 11 bases identical to TRBD2. Germline loops: CDR1 SEHNR, CDR2 FQNEAQ (reference sequence). The CDR3 has 15 residues. With V trimmed by 3 bases and J by 2 bases, 3 bases remained unmatched. This CDR3 reads CASSLVTSGTYEQYF. CDR3 in DNA: TGTGCCAGCAGCTTGGTGACTAGCGGGACCTACGAGCAGTACTTC.

The genes are TRBV5-6 and TRBJ2-1; the match to TRBD2 covers 9 bases. The CDR3 is 15 residues long. With 0 bases clipped from V and 7 bases from J, the junction kept 5 bases outside the gene matches. Germline values: CDR1 SGHDT, CDR2 YYEEEE. The CDR3 DNA sequence: TGTGCCAGCAGCTTGGTGGGACTAGCCACGAATGAGCAGTTCTTC. As protein: CASSLVGLATNEQFF.

This sequence joins TRBV30 and TRBJ2-6; 13 positions match TRBD2. The junction had 6 bases not matched to a gene; V was cut back by 6 bases and J by 4 bases. This CDR3 contains 16 residues. Germline CDR1 GTSNPN, CDR2 SVGIG (reference sequence). CDR3 loop: CACGLAGVSGANVLTF. CDR3 nucleotide sequence: TGTGCCTGTGGACTAGCGGGAGTTTCCGGGGCCAACGTCCTGACTTTC.

This chain uses TRBV18 with TRBJ1-3; 9 bases match TRBD1. This CDR3 has 17 amino acids. J was trimmed by 0 bases and V by 4 bases; bases with no gene match: 7. Germline V CDR1 and CDR2: KGHSH, LQKENI. The CDR3 bases are TGTGCCAGCTCACAAACCGGGACAGGGAGCTCTGGAAACACCATATATTTT. It yields the protein CASSQTGTGSSGNTIYF.

This chain's CDR3 is CASSLDSNSPLHF. CDR3 coding DNA: TGCGCCAGCAGCCTGGACAGTAATTCACCCCTCCACTTT. The chain uses TRBV4-1 and TRBJ1-6; TRBD1 might be the D (6 bases). V lost 4 bases to trimming and J lost 6 bases, with 7 bases between them. This CDR3 has 13 residues. Germline V gene sequence: CDR1 MGHRA, CDR2 YSYEKL.

The chain carries TRBV10-3 and TRBJ1-1, with no clear D. This CDR3 region has 13 residues. Germline CDR1 reads ENHRY; CDR2 reads SYGVKD. V lost 7 bases and J lost 3, with 12 bases in between. DNA of the CDR3: TGTGCCATCAAGCGGGTCGGTGACACTGAAGCTTTCTTT. Translating gives CAIKRVGDTEAFF.

The chain is built from TRBV11-2 and TRBJ1-1, with 7 bases that match TRBD1. CDR1 and CDR2 from the germline V gene are SGHAT and FQNNGV. V shed 5 bases and J 2 bases; nucleotides not matched to a gene: 5. This CDR3 is built from 14 residues. The CDR3 loop is CASSKGQVNTEAFF. The CDR3 nucleotides read TGTGCCAGCAGCAAAGGACAGGTTAACACTGAAGCTTTCTTT.

J is TRBJ2-7 and V is TRBV5-8; D call uncertain. Germline-derived CDR1 and CDR2 are SGHTS and YDEGEE. The CDR3 sequence is 13 residues long. Trimming cost V 0 bases and J 4 bases, with 8 bases left between them. Here the CDR3 reads CASSLGPTYEQYF. CDR3 in DNA: TGTGCCAGCAGCTTGGGACCAACGTACGAGCAGTACTTC.